The 30 T cell receptor beta chains presented below share a single source sample, sequenced in a study of human T cells and chemical hapten exposure. Time point given: patch test 2, 6 weeks after DPC sensitization. The treatment is: therapeutic diphenylcyclopropenone sensitization with weekly scalp DPC. One entry per CDR3 protein results from TCRdb running MiXCR on the RACE reads. The repertoire holds 40,000 to 45,000 distinct CDR3 sequences, with 8.9% as singletons. The sequencing here drew on whole blood, taken in connection with sensitization to the hapten diphenylcyclopropenone (DPC). The receptors shown here come from a middle-aged woman with alopecia areata. Some clones in this sample may be carry-over from other donors' samples.

The sample holds many counts of this clonotype. This chain joins TRBV5-1 and TRBJ2-7; possible D gene TRBD2, 6 bases. Germline CDR1 reads SGHRS; CDR2 reads YFSETQ. The V and J ends lost 3 bases and 0 bases respectively, with 10 bases between them. CDR3 size: 14 residues. CDR3 bases: TGCGCCAGCAGCTCCGGCGGGGCCTCCTACGAGCAGTACTTC. Protein: CASSSGGASYEQYF.

This clonotype was counted ten times or more. The J gene is TRBJ1-4, the V gene TRBV18; D not resolved. The CDR3 covers 15 residues. Deletions cut 0 bases from V and 7 bases from J, with 12 bases between. CDR1 KGHSH and CDR2 LQKENI come from the germline V gene. Here the CDR3 reads CASSPPAQLGEKLFF. CDR3 coding DNA: TGTGCCAGCTCACCACCGGCACAGTTAGGTGAAAAACTGTTTTTT.

This clonotype was observed many times. The genes are TRBV20-1 and TRBJ2-1; tentatively, D is TRBD2 (6 bases). The CDR3 is 15 residues long. V dropped 3 bases and J dropped 0 bases, with 12 bases sitting between them. From germline, CDR1 is DFQATT and CDR2 SNEGSKA (reference sequence). CDR3 protein: CSASHTEGSYNEQFF. The CDR3 DNA sequence: TGCAGTGCTAGTCACACGGAGGGCTCCTACAATGAGCAGTTCTTC.

CDR3 bases: TGCAGTGCTACGGGACTTTTCACAGATACGCAGTATTTT. Translation gives CSATGLFTDTQYF. This chain joins TRBV20-1 and TRBJ2-3, with D tentatively TRBD2 (6 bases). Germline CDR1 is DFQATT and CDR2 is SNEGSKA (reference sequence). Deletions cut 4 bases from V and 2 bases from J, with 10 bases between. The CDR3 is 13 amino acids.

This clonotype turned up a few times. This chain connects TRBV6-2 or TRBV6-3 to TRBJ2-5; a possible D gene is TRBD1 (6 bases). The germline CDR1 and CDR2 sequences are MNHEY and SVGEGT. The CDR3 extends over 12 amino acids. V was clipped by 4 bases and J by 5 bases, with 8 bases between them. CDR3 amino acids: CASSSGAETQYF. DNA for the CDR3: TGTGCCAGCAGTTCAGGGGCTGAGACCCAGTACTTC.

The chain joins TRBV19 to TRBJ1-4; maybe TRBD1 (5 bases). The CDR3 is 16 amino acids. V lost 3 bases and J lost 0, with 11 bases in between. The germline V gene has CDR1 LNHDA and CDR2 SQIVND (reference sequence). CDR3 in amino acids: CASSIGGEATNEKLFF. In nucleotides, the CDR3 is TGTGCCAGTAGTATCGGGGGAGAAGCAACTAATGAAAAACTGTTTTTT.

Ten or more counts support this clonotype. The chain couples TRBV28 to TRBJ2-1; D unresolved. CDR1 MDHEN and CDR2 SYDVKM come from the germline V gene. V gave up 5 bases and J gave up 5 bases, with 16 bases separating them. The length of the CDR3 is 15 residues. DNA of the CDR3: TGTGCCAGCAGTCCACTTAGACAAGAGAACAATGAGCAGTTCTTC. Protein: CASSPLRQENNEQFF.

The sample holds a few counts of this clonotype. The V gene is TRBV29-1, the J gene TRBJ2-5, with D unresolved. The CDR3 contains 12 residues. V was shortened by 4 bases and J by 4 bases, with 10 bases between the two germline ends. Germline V lookup: CDR1 SQVTM, CDR2 ANQGSEA. The CDR3 DNA sequence: TGCAGCGTTGTTGAGATGACAGAGACCCAGTACTTC. It specifies CSVVEMTETQYF.

This clonotype was counted at least ten times. V and J are TRBV4-2 and TRBJ1-1; 9 nucleotides agree with TRBD1. Germline trimming cut 4 bases from V and 11 bases from J; bases unmatched to any gene: 14. Per the germline V gene, CDR1 is LGHNA and CDR2 is YNFKEQ. The CDR3 sequence is 15 residues long. CDR3 nucleotides: TGTGCCAGCAGCCCGTCCGGACAGGGGAGGGGAGTGGCTTTCTTT. Residues: CASSPSGQGRGVAFF.

The chain is built from TRBV25-1 and TRBJ1-1; the D is unclear. There are 13 residues in the CDR3. Germline CDR1 and CDR2: MGHDK and SYGVNS. The V end was cut by 5 bases, the J end by 3 bases, with 10 bases between. For the CDR3, the DNA is TGTGCCAGCAGTTTTAACAGCTACACTGAAGCTTTCTTT. Encoded protein: CASSFNSYTEAFF.

This clonotype was recorded at least ten times. V is TRBV6-2 or TRBV6-3 and J is TRBJ1-1, with D hard to call. The CDR3 contains 13 residues. The V gene lost 6 bases and the J gene lost 7 bases, with 15 bases spanning the gap. Germline values: CDR1 MNHEY, CDR2 SVGEGT. The CDR3 protein is CASRENGGVEAFF. The CDR3 DNA reads TGTGCCAGCAGGGAGAACGGCGGGGTTGAAGCTTTCTTT.

This clonotype occurred a few times. The genes are TRBV28 and TRBJ1-4; D ambiguous. Germline values: CDR1 MDHEN, CDR2 SYDVKM. This CDR3 spans 11 amino acids. Between the trimmed V and J ends, which lost 6 bases and 8 bases, there was a span of 7 bases. The CDR3 is CASSLGEKLFF. DNA for the CDR3: TGTGCCAGCAGCTTAGGGGAAAAACTGTTTTTT.

This clonotype was observed at least ten times. The rearrangement uses TRBV20-1 and TRBJ1-1, with 9 bases aligning to TRBD1. After removal of 6 bases from V and 4 bases from J, the junction contained 9 bases not matched to a gene. This CDR3 region has 14 residues. CDR1 is DFQATT, CDR2 SNEGSKA, per germline (reference sequence). For the CDR3, the DNA is TGCAGTGCGTATTGGGGACAGGGCTCCACTGAAGCTTTCTTT. It encodes CSAYWGQGSTEAFF.

This clonotype was recorded at least ten times. The chain has TRBV6-2 or TRBV6-3 and TRBJ2-7; D unclear. The CDR3 has 14 residues. The germline V and J ends were trimmed by 0 bases and 0 bases, with 6 bases remaining between them. CDR1 is MNHEY, CDR2 SVGEGT, per germline. CDR3 sequence reads: CASSYSPDSYEQYF. For the CDR3, the DNA is TGTGCCAGCAGTTACTCGCCAGACTCCTACGAGCAGTACTTC.

This clonotype was counted ten times or more. The V call is TRBV2, the J call TRBJ2-5, with 11 bases matching TRBD2. Per the germline V gene, CDR1 is SNHLY and CDR2 is FYNNEI. J was trimmed by 0 bases and V by 7 bases; bases with no gene match: 10. The length of the CDR3 is 17 residues. The CDR3 DNA follows: TGTGCCAGCACTATCTCCGGTAGCGGGGGGGACCAAGAGACCCAGTACTTC. Translation gives CASTISGSGGDQETQYF.

Regarding this clonotype: A much more abundant neighbour one base away suggests this may be a read error. The chain employs TRBV24-1 and TRBJ1-5; D gene uncertain. Germline V gene lookup returns CDR1 KGHDR and CDR2 SFDVKD. The CDR3 runs to 16 residues. Trimming stripped 3 bases from V and 1 base from J, with 12 bases between. The CDR3: CATSDGARRSNQPQHF. CDR3 nucleotides: TGTGCCACCAGTGATGGCGCCAGGCGAAGCAATCAGCCCCAGCATTTT.

The J gene is TRBJ2-2, the V gene TRBV30, with 7 nucleotides matching TRBD2. This CDR3 has 14 residues. The V and J ends lost 3 bases and 3 bases, in that order; junction bases with no gene match: 4. Per the germline V gene, CDR1 is GTSNPN and CDR2 is SVGIG (reference sequence). CDR3 in DNA: TGTGCCTGGAGAGCGGGGTCGGACACCGGGGAGCTGTTTTTT. Encoded protein: CAWRAGSDTGELFF.

The chain couples TRBV5-5 to TRBJ2-1; 9 positions match TRBD2. This CDR3 spans 15 amino acids. V lost 4 bases to trimming and J lost 7 bases; unmatched junction nucleotides: 9. Germline V gene sequence: CDR1 SGHKS, CDR2 YYEKEE (reference sequence). DNA of the CDR3: TGTGCCAGCAGCGCTGGCCTAGCGGGGACGAATGAGCAGTTCTTC. This codes for CASSAGLAGTNEQFF.

V gene TRBV20-1 combines with J gene TRBJ2-7; 11 bases align to TRBD2. The V segment lost 0 bases and the J segment 6 bases; nucleotides outside the gene matches: 7. CDR1 DFQATT and CDR2 SNEGSKA come from the germline V gene (reference sequence). The CDR3 covers 15 residues. The CDR3 spells CSAREIAGGPGEQYF. CDR3 nucleotide sequence: TGCAGTGCTAGAGAAATAGCGGGGGGGCCTGGCGAGCAGTACTTC.

This clonotype was detected many times. The rearrangement links TRBV5-4 to TRBJ1-1, with 7 bases aligning to TRBD1. The germline gives CDR1 SGHNT, CDR2 YYREEE (reference sequence). The CDR3 covers 14 residues. Germline trimming cut 3 bases from V and 0 bases from J; bases unmatched to any gene: 2. The CDR3 sequence is CASSSGQMNTEAFF. The CDR3 DNA reads as TGTGCCAGCAGCTCGGGACAGATGAACACTGAAGCTTTCTTT.

This chain links TRBV12-3 or TRBV12-4 with TRBJ1-1; TRBD1 matches at 7 bases. This CDR3 is 16 amino acids long. The ends lost 4 bases at V and 0 bases at J; junction bases unmatched: 8. The CDR3 reads CASSSHPTGLNTEAFF. CDR3 nucleotide sequence: TGTGCCAGCAGTTCCCACCCGACAGGGCTGAACACTGAAGCTTTCTTT.

This clonotype was found a few times. The V and J genes are TRBV27 and TRBJ1-3; TRBD1 agrees at 9 bases. Losses at the gene ends were 5 bases for V and 4 bases for J; bases not matched to a gene: 18. The CDR3 loop spans 19 amino acids. Germline V CDR1 and CDR2: MNHEY, SMNVEV (reference sequence). The CDR3 DNA is TGTGCCAGCAGTCCAACCGGGACAGGGAGAGTGAAGGGAGGAAACACCATATATTTT. This encodes CASSPTGTGRVKGGNTIYF.

The rearrangement links TRBV12-3 or TRBV12-4 to TRBJ1-1; D uncertain. Trimming removed 8 bases at V and 1 base at J, with 8 bases between. The CDR3 consists of 12 residues. CDR3 sequence (DNA): TGTGCCAGCTTCCCAGAGAACACTGAAGCTTTCTTT. This translates into CASFPENTEAFF.

This clonotype was detected only a few times. The chain has TRBV20-1 and TRBJ1-2; D not certain. The CDR3 is made up of 13 amino acids. V lost 0 bases and J 7 bases, leaving 12 bases between the germline ends. Germline loops: CDR1 DFQATT, CDR2 SNEGSKA (reference sequence). The CDR3 DNA sequence: TGCAGTGCTAGAGATGCCTTGGTGGGTGGCTACACCTTC. It encodes CSARDALVGGYTF.

The V and J genes are TRBV28 and TRBJ2-5; the D gene is possibly TRBD1 (5 bases). V was pared by 6 bases and J by 1 base, with 12 bases between. This CDR3 spans 14 amino acids. CDR1 MDHEN and CDR2 SYDVKM come from the germline V gene. The CDR3 region has the DNA TGTGCCAGCAGGCCCACAGGTGTCCAAGAGACCCAGTACTTC. Its protein product is CASRPTGVQETQYF.

This clonotype has at least ten counts. This rearrangement joins TRBV6-4 to TRBJ2-1; TRBD2 agrees at 11 bases. CDR1 MRHNA and CDR2 SNTAGT come from the germline V gene. This CDR3 contains 15 residues. With 4 bases clipped from V and 3 bases from J, the junction kept 2 bases outside the gene matches. The CDR3 nucleotides are TGTGCCAGCAGTGGTAGCGGGGGGGACTACAATGAGCAGTTCTTC. Residues: CASSGSGGDYNEQFF.

In this sample, this clonotype turned up many times. The CDR3 nucleotides read TGTGCCAGCAGTGAGCGGGAGAACACTGAAGCTTTCTTT. It yields the protein CASSERENTEAFF. This sequence joins TRBV25-1 and TRBJ1-1; D is ambiguous. This CDR3 is built from 13 residues. Germline loops: CDR1 MGHDK, CDR2 SYGVNS. Deletions cut 3 bases from V and 1 base from J, with 6 bases between.

This clonotype was counted at least ten times. One end of the junction does not line up with germline, which may come from a read error. This chain links TRBV2 with TRBJ2-3; 8 bases are shared with TRBD1. CDR3 length: 15 amino acids. CDR1 and CDR2 (germline): SNHLY, FYNNEI. In DNA form, the CDR3 reads TGTGCCATCAGTATCCCAGGGGGCTTGACAGATACGCAGTATTTT. Its protein is CAISIPGGLTDTQYF.

This clonotype has ten or more counts. This chain joins TRBV7-7 and TRBJ2-2; the D gene is possibly TRBD1 (5 bases). Germline V gene lookup returns CDR1 SSHAT and CDR2 FNYEAQ (reference sequence). This CDR3 is built from 13 residues. Trimming cost V 1 base and J 6 bases, with 6 bases left between them. CDR3 DNA: TGTGCCAGCAGCTTAGAAGGGGCCGGGGAGCTGTTTTTT. Protein product: CASSLEGAGELFF.

This clonotype was seen at least ten times. This chain links TRBV2 with TRBJ1-5; possibly TRBD1 for D (6 bases). The V gene lost 6 bases and the J gene lost 9 bases, with 12 bases spanning the gap. Germline V gene lookup returns CDR1 SNHLY and CDR2 FYNNEI. This CDR3 spans 12 amino acids. The CDR3 region has the DNA TGTGCCAGCAGCCCGGACAGACGGCCCCAGCATTTT. Residues: CASSPDRRPQHF.